This T cell receptor (beta chain) was recorded in a study of cytotoxic CD8 clonotypes in ibrutinib-treated CLL. CDR1 and CDR2 (germline): SGHDT, YYEEEE. The CDR3 consists of 15 residues. V was trimmed by 4 bases and J by 1 base, leaving 14 bases between them. Using immunoSEQ multiplex PCR, the repertoire was profiled, and TCRdb retains in-frame clones only, with some absent. The sample carries around 97,000 clones, 60% to 80% recorded once. This sequence joins TRBV5-6 and TRBJ1-2; D not certain. Sequencing was performed on PBMCs, taken after 12 months of ibrutinib treatment. The receptor was derived from a human donor with chronic lymphocytic leukemia. DNA of the CDR3: TGTGCCAGCAGCCCCAACCGCGGGGTTAACTATGGCTACACCTTC. Translation gives CASSPNRGVNYGYTF. The full variable domain, its missing parts supplied by reference TRBV5-6 and TRBJ1-2, is DAGVTQSPTHLIKTRGQQVTLRCSPKSGHDTVSWYQQALGQGPQFIFQYYEEEERQRGNFPDRFSGHQFPNYSSELNVNALLLGDSALYLCASSPNRGVNYGYTFGSGTRLTVV.